This record concerns one TCR beta chain sequence. Trimming pared 7 bases from V and 1 base from J, leaving 11 bases between. The CDR3 spans 13 residues. The germline gives CDR1 MNHEY, CDR2 SVGAGI. The data originate from a study of blood T cell repertoires in COVID-19. Measured with immunoSEQ multiplex PCR; TCRdb has only the in-frame clones, and not every one. The sample shows some 130,000 clones, roughly 80% of them seen only once. This receptor was obtained from a man between 60 and 75 years old with acute or convalescent COVID-19. J is TRBJ2-7 and V is TRBV6-5, with a possible D match to TRBD2 (6 bases). Sequencing input: peripheral blood. CDR3 sequence reads: CASTPGGSYEQYF. For the CDR3, the DNA is TGTGCCAGCACCCCAGGAGGGTCCTACGAGCAGTACTTC.